A single sample is the source of the 30 T cell receptor beta chains below, sequenced in a study of T cell responses to AZD1222 COVID-19 vaccine. Clones were read by immunoSEQ multiplex PCR, and TCRdb kept only the in-frame ones, dropping some. This table holds more than 95,000 clones, roughly 90% found once. Here the sequenced sample was peripheral blood, taken on day 0 of AZD1222 vaccination. The receptor source for this set is an adult in good health.

V usage is TRBV7-2 and J usage is TRBJ2-1; D gene unclear. The length of the CDR3 is 17 residues. CDR1 is SGHTA and CDR2 is FQGNSA in the germline V gene. Trimming took off 2 bases at V and 4 bases at J, with 18 bases between the two ends. The chain's CDR3 is CASSLSPRRRTYNEQFF. The DNA for the CDR3 is TGTGCCAGCAGCTTATCCCCCCGGAGACGAACTTACAATGAGCAGTTCTTC.

The V and J genes are TRBV7-9 and TRBJ2-2; D is ambiguous. The germline V and J ends were trimmed by 7 bases and 5 bases, with 14 bases remaining between them. The CDR3 consists of 14 residues. Germline V gives CDR1 SEHNR, CDR2 FQNEAQ (reference sequence). Written as DNA, the CDR3 is TGTGCCAGCACTGGAGAGGCAGGTACCGGGGAGCTGTTTTTT. This encodes CASTGEAGTGELFF.

The chain has TRBV3-1 (or the pseudogene TRBV3-2) and TRBJ1-4; D remains unclear. The CDR3 has 11 residues. Per the germline V gene, CDR1 is LGHDT and CDR2 is YNNKEL (reference sequence). Trimming took 6 bases from V and 10 from J, leaving 9 bases between them. The CDR3 here is CASRGDRKLFF. The CDR3, as DNA: TGTGCCAGCAGGGGAGATCGAAAACTGTTTTTT.

This clone has a handful of counts. This CDR3 is CASSGTSGRGGEQYF. In nucleotides, the CDR3 is TGTGCCAGCAGCGGGACTAGCGGACGGGGGGGCGAGCAGTACTTC. V and J are TRBV2 and TRBJ2-7; TRBD2 aligns across 11 bases. This CDR3 is built from 15 residues. Germline loops: CDR1 SNHLY, CDR2 FYNNEI. Trimming at V came to 6 bases and at J to 6 bases, leaving 10 bases not matched to a gene.

V is TRBV28 and J is TRBJ1-1; the D gene is possibly TRBD1 (5 bases). Germline CDR1 reads MDHEN; CDR2 reads SYDVKM. V lost 5 bases, J lost 1 base, and 17 bases lay in between. The CDR3 loop spans 16 amino acids. CDR3 DNA: TGTGCCAGCAGTCTACCGGGACCTAGGACGAACACTGAAGCTTTCTTT. As protein: CASSLPGPRTNTEAFF.

The genes are TRBV18 and TRBJ2-7; possibly TRBD1 for D (6 bases). This CDR3 comprises 12 residues. Germline V gives CDR1 KGHSH, CDR2 LQKENI. The germline V and J ends were trimmed by 3 bases and 7 bases, with 10 bases remaining between them. The CDR3 reads CASSPGGLEQYF. The CDR3, as DNA: TGTGCCAGCTCACCTGGGGGCTTGGAGCAGTACTTC.

The genes are TRBV14 and TRBJ2-3; D not certain. CDR3 length: 13 residues. Looked up from germline, CDR1 is SGHDN and CDR2 is FVKESK. The germline V and J ends were trimmed by 1 base and 5 bases, with 7 bases remaining between them. The CDR3 spells CASSQGFGDTQYF. For the CDR3, the DNA is TGTGCCAGCAGCCAAGGCTTCGGAGATACGCAGTATTTT.

The V and J genes are TRBV12-3 or TRBV12-4 and TRBJ2-2; the D gene is possibly TRBD2 (6 bases). V was shortened by 6 bases and J by 6 bases, with 11 bases between the two germline ends. The CDR3 spans 13 residues. The CDR3 protein is CASSRRGSGELFF. DNA of the CDR3: TGTGCCAGCAGCCGGAGGGGTTCCGGGGAGCTGTTTTTT.

The rearrangement uses TRBV19 and TRBJ2-1, with a weak D call TRBD2 (5 bases). From germline, CDR1 is LNHDA and CDR2 SQIVND (reference sequence). The CDR3 runs 13 residues. The V and J ends lost 1 base and 9 bases respectively, with 10 bases between them. The CDR3 nucleotides are TGTGCCAGTAGTATAGGAAACAGCGGTGAGCAGTTCTTC. This gives the protein CASSIGNSGEQFF.

The chain couples TRBV7-2 to TRBJ2-7; TRBD2 matches at 14 bases. V lost 1 base to trimming and J lost 3 bases; unmatched junction nucleotides: 5. The CDR3 spans 17 residues. CDR1 and CDR2 (germline): SGHTA, FQGNSA. CDR3 nucleotides: TGTGCCAGCAGCTTAGAAGGTGGGACTAGCGGGAGCTACGAGCAGTACTTC. This gives the protein CASSLEGGTSGSYEQYF.

This chain links TRBV15 with TRBJ1-5; the D is unclear. The CDR3 is 15 residues long. CDR1 and CDR2 from the germline V gene are LNHNV and YYDKDF (reference sequence). Deletions cut 0 bases from V and 7 bases from J, with 13 bases between. CDR3 nucleotides: TGTGCCACCAGCAGAGATCCGGATTCTTCCCAGCCCCAGCATTTT. This codes for CATSRDPDSSQPQHF.

The rearrangement uses TRBV2 and TRBJ1-2; no firm D call. Trimming took off 0 bases at V and 8 bases at J, with 7 bases between the two ends. The CDR3 spans 12 residues. Germline CDR1 reads SNHLY; CDR2 reads FYNNEI. CDR3 sequence (DNA): TGTGCCAGCAGTGAAGCGGGGTTAGGCTACACCTTC. It specifies CASSEAGLGYTF.

The genes are TRBV29-1 and TRBJ1-1; D may be TRBD1 (5 bases). This CDR3 spans 15 amino acids. From germline, CDR1 is SQVTM and CDR2 ANQGSEA. Trimming stripped 0 bases from V and 5 bases from J, with 16 bases between. DNA for the CDR3: TGCAGCGTTGAAGATCATATTGGGGGAGGTACTGAAGCTTTCTTT. It yields the protein CSVEDHIGGGTEAFF.

The J gene is TRBJ1-2, the V gene TRBV25-1; TRBD1 aligns across 9 bases. Germline trimming cut 6 bases from V and 2 bases from J; bases unmatched to any gene: 4. Germline-derived CDR1 and CDR2 are MGHDK and SYGVNS. The CDR3 sequence is 14 residues long. DNA of the CDR3: TGTGCCAGCAGCTGGACAGGGGTGAACTATGGCTACACCTTC. Its protein is CASSWTGVNYGYTF.

This chain connects TRBV7-6 to TRBJ2-2, with TRBD1 as a possible D gene (6 bases). Germline CDR1 SGHVS, CDR2 FNYEAQ. V lost 1 base and J 6 bases, leaving 12 bases between the germline ends. CDR3 length: 15 amino acids. The CDR3 coding sequence is TGTGCCAGCAGCTTAGGAAGGGGGTTGGCCGGGGAGCTGTTTTTT. This sequence encodes CASSLGRGLAGELFF.

The J gene is TRBJ2-7, the V gene TRBV4-3; the match to TRBD2 covers 10 bases. The CDR3 has 22 residues. V shed 4 bases, J shed 7 bases, and the junction held 31 bases outside the gene matches. CDR1 and CDR2 (germline): LGHNA, YSLEER. CDR3 nucleotides: TGCGCCAGCAGCCTAAGGCTTGGTGAGAGAGACCCGACTAGCGGGCCTTTGTGGGAGCAGTACTTC. Its translation: CASSLRLGERDPTSGPLWEQYF.

This clone was detected only once. The chain couples TRBV6-5 to TRBJ1-2; D unclear. The germline gives CDR1 MNHEY, CDR2 SVGAGI. The CDR3 sequence is 12 residues long. V lost 5 bases, J lost 8 bases, and 12 bases lay in between. The CDR3 region is CASSRPPAGYTF. CDR3 sequence (DNA): TGTGCCAGCAGTCGACCCCCTGCCGGCTACACCTTC.

This chain uses TRBV7-6 with TRBJ1-3, with D perhaps matching TRBD1 (5 bases). This CDR3 spans 17 amino acids. Germline V gene lookup returns CDR1 SGHVS and CDR2 FNYEAQ. Trimming took off 1 base at V and 0 bases at J, with 13 bases between the two ends. CDR3 bases: TGTGCCAGCAGCTTAGGGGCAGGGACCAACTCTGGAAACACCATATATTTT. Amino acids: CASSLGAGTNSGNTIYF.

V and J are TRBV3-1 (or the pseudogene TRBV3-2) and TRBJ1-5, with unresolved D. Per germline, CDR1 LGHDT and CDR2 YNNKEL (reference sequence). The V gene lost 3 bases and the J gene lost 4 bases, with 7 bases spanning the gap. The CDR3 covers 13 residues. Here the CDR3 DNA reads TGTGCCAGCAGCCACGACGGGAATCAGCCCCAGCATTTT. Protein sequence: CASSHDGNQPQHF.

The rearrangement joins TRBV28 to TRBJ2-1; 9 bases align to TRBD2. Germline CDR1 reads MDHEN; CDR2 reads SYDVKM. The CDR3 runs 15 residues. J lost 6 bases, V lost 5 bases, and 8 bases had no gene match. Here the CDR3 reads CASSPVRAGGNEQFF. The CDR3, as DNA: TGTGCCAGCAGTCCGGTAAGAGCGGGGGGCAATGAGCAGTTCTTC. Together with reference TRBV28 and TRBJ2-1, the CDR3 gives the full variable domain: DVKVTQSSRYLVKRTGEKVFLECVQDMDHENMFWYRQDPGLGLRLIYFSYDVKMKEKGDIPEGYSVSREKKERFSLILESASTNQTSMYLCASSPVRAGGNEQFFGPGTRLTVL.

This chain uses TRBV5-8 with TRBJ2-3; 7 bases line up with TRBD2. The germline CDR1 and CDR2 sequences are SGHTS and YDEGEE. CDR3 length: 14 residues. V gave up 10 bases and J gave up 2 bases; unmatched junction bases: 10. The CDR3 DNA is TGTGCCGCCGGGGCTAGCGGACTCACAGATACGCAGTATTTT. It translates to CAAGASGLTDTQYF.

This chain connects TRBV10-3 to TRBJ1-1; no definite D call. Germline V gives CDR1 ENHRY, CDR2 SYGVKD. The ends were cut back, 0 bases at V and 8 bases at J, with 10 bases in the middle. This CDR3 is built from 13 residues. For the CDR3, the DNA is TGTGCCATCAGTGAGTCGACCTACGTCGAAGCTTTCTTT. It encodes CAISESTYVEAFF.

This chain connects TRBV21-1 to TRBJ1-5; the listed D gene, TRBD1, was not tested against the DNA. TRBV21-1 is a pseudogene. The CDR3 contains 14 residues. CDR3: CASSDGTGVQPQHF. The CDR3, as DNA: TGTGCCAGCAGCGACGGGACAGGGGTTCAGCCCCAGCATTTT.

The table lists this clone with a few counts. The chain couples TRBV3-1 (or the pseudogene TRBV3-2) to TRBJ2-7; TRBD1 might be the D (6 bases). The CDR3 has 13 amino acids. Germline V CDR1 and CDR2: LGHDT, YNNKEL (reference sequence). V was clipped by 4 bases and J by 4 bases, with 11 bases between them. CDR3 sequence (DNA): TGTGCCAGCAGCCCAACAGGGTTATACGAGCAGTACTTC. Protein: CASSPTGLYEQYF.

V is TRBV9 and J is TRBJ2-1, with D perhaps matching TRBD1 (5 bases). Trimming removed 6 bases at V and 5 bases at J, with 18 bases between. This CDR3 region has 15 residues. Germline V gene data show CDR1 as SGDLS and CDR2 as YYNGEE. CDR3 amino acids: CASTPRDSLNNEQFF. CDR3 DNA: TGTGCCAGCACCCCTCGAGACAGCCTTAACAATGAGCAGTTCTTC.

This clone was recorded a few times. The chain is built from TRBV6-5 and TRBJ1-6, with a tentative D call TRBD1 (5 bases). V was shortened by 6 bases and J by 8 bases, with 14 bases between the two germline ends. The germline V gene has CDR1 MNHEY and CDR2 SVGAGI. This CDR3 comprises 14 residues. The chain's CDR3 is CASRRGTSDSPLHF. The CDR3 DNA sequence: TGTGCCAGCAGGCGAGGGACGTCGGATTCACCCCTCCACTTT.

V is TRBV12-3 or TRBV12-4 and J is TRBJ2-1, with a weak D call TRBD2 (6 bases). CDR3 size: 13 residues. Trimming pared 7 bases from V and 6 bases from J, leaving 13 bases between. The CDR3 DNA reads TGTGCCAGCATCCCTGGGGGGACCAATGAGCAGTTCTTC. Translated, it gives CASIPGGTNEQFF.

J is TRBJ1-1 and V is TRBV28; D is ambiguous. CDR3 length equals 13 residues. V was trimmed by 2 bases and J by 0 bases, leaving 4 bases between them. Germline V CDR1 and CDR2: MDHEN, SYDVKM. Here the CDR3 reads CASSLQMNTEAFF. The CDR3 DNA sequence: TGTGCCAGCAGTTTACAGATGAACACTGAAGCTTTCTTT. Based on the CDR3 plus reference TRBV28 and TRBJ1-1, the full variable domain is DVKVTQSSRYLVKRTGEKVFLECVQDMDHENMFWYRQDPGLGLRLIYFSYDVKMKEKGDIPEGYSVSREKKERFSLILESASTNQTSMYLCASSLQMNTEAFFGQGTRLTVV.

This clone was found once. The rearrangement uses TRBV7-8 and TRBJ1-3, with 7 bases fitting TRBD1. CDR1 and CDR2 from the germline V gene are SGHVS and FQNEAQ. There are 13 residues in the CDR3. The V segment lost 4 bases and the J segment 4 bases; nucleotides outside the gene matches: 1. Here the CDR3 reads CASSSDRGNTIYF. In nucleotides, the CDR3 is TGTGCCAGCAGCTCGGACAGGGGAAACACCATATATTTT. Full variable domain (missing parts from reference TRBV7-8 and TRBJ1-3): GAGVSQSPRYKVAKRGQDVALRCDPISGHVSLFWYQQALGQGPEFLTYFQNEAQLDKSGLPSDRFFAERPEGSVSTLKIQRTQQEDSAVYLCASSSDRGNTIYFGEGSWLTVV.

The chain recombines TRBV28 with TRBJ2-2; D unclear. Between the trimmed V and J ends, which lost 3 bases and 6 bases, there was a span of 17 bases. CDR1 is MDHEN and CDR2 is SYDVKM in the germline V gene. This CDR3 spans 16 amino acids. The CDR3 nucleotides read TGTGCCAGCAGTTTCTGGCGCACTACCTTGCCCGGGGAGCTGTTTTTT. It is translated as CASSFWRTTLPGELFF.